These T cell receptor beta chains were read from a single sample in a study of blood T cells in healthy people across ages. A single record per CDR3 protein comes from TCRdb applying MiXCR to the 5' RACE reads. The sample carries more than 750,000 distinct CDR3 sequences, 25% to 35% recorded once. The sample was also linked to a second study, of T cells of mothers and their children.

Sequenced material: blood. The receptors were gathered from a woman aged 40 to 50 in good health. The CDR3 runs from the conserved cysteine through the conserved F or W. D genes are given only for firm matches. The size of a clone is reported for some rows only, either as once, few or many, or as a class for expanded clones.

v_gene	j_gene	d_gene	abundance	CDR3aa
TRBV4-1	TRBJ2-1	.	.	CASSQDLYGLYNEQFF
TRBV4-3	TRBJ1-1	.	.	CASSHLQGMNTEAFF
TRBV12-3/TRBV12-4	TRBJ2-1	TRBD2	many	CASSPVAGRYNEQFF
TRBV7-2	TRBJ2-3	.	.	CASNPHSDTQYF
TRBV15	TRBJ2-7	TRBD2	.	CATSRVGGAYERYF
TRBV28	TRBJ2-5	TRBD1	few	CASSTLWDRQETQYF
TRBV28	TRBJ1-2	TRBD1	.	CASARDRVGYTF
TRBV15	TRBJ2-7	.	.	CATSRGTTEQYF
TRBV5-5	TRBJ2-7	TRBD2	.	CASSSLAGGPNEQYF
TRBV4-1	TRBJ1-1	.	.	CASAWTEGNTEAFF
TRBV12-3/TRBV12-4	TRBJ2-1	TRBD1	few	CASRTGTGVLRSYNEQFF
TRBV7-2	TRBJ1-6	.	.	CASRRDGSSYNSPLHF
TRBV12-3/TRBV12-4	TRBJ2-5	TRBD1	few	CASSPGDRGGETQYF
TRBV9	TRBJ2-1	.	many	CASSSEGQLYNEQFF
TRBV25-1	.	.	.	CACSEYAEQYF
TRBV7-2	TRBJ2-1	TRBD2	.	CASSSRGGRGARTEQFF
TRBV12-3/TRBV12-4	TRBJ1-2	TRBD1	many	CASSAGTAYGYTF
TRBV2	TRBJ2-7	.	few	CASTWGLTYEQYF
TRBV5-1	TRBJ1-1	.	.	CASSSPTDMNTEAFF
TRBV18	TRBJ1-1	.	.	CASSPQGKNTEAFF
TRBV12-3/TRBV12-4	TRBJ1-4	TRBD1	many	CASSLQGATNEKLFF
TRBV6-2/TRBV6-3	TRBJ2-3	TRBD2	few	CASSYASGGSTDTQYF
TRBV28	TRBJ1-1	TRBD1	.	CASIPGQDVTEAFF
TRBV20-1	TRBJ2-1	TRBD2	.	CSASGTSGVGSYNEQFF
TRBV12-5	TRBJ2-1	.	few	CASGLVRRAAGNEQFF
TRBV20-1	TRBJ2-3	TRBD2	few	CSALVVGDRTSGGRDTQYF
TRBV28	TRBJ2-7	.	.	CASISLRGYEQYF
TRBV4-1	TRBJ2-7	.	many	CASSPDYLSYEQYF
TRBV5-5	TRBJ1-5	TRBD1	few	CASSFRDRGLGNQPQHF
TRBV12-3/TRBV12-4	TRBJ1-2	.	few	CAGRTPNYGYTF
TRBV6-1	TRBJ1-2	.	.	CASTELYSGAYGYTF
TRBV27	TRBJ2-7	.	many	CASNFLGSYEQYF
TRBV28	TRBJ1-6	.	many	CASRFGNSPLHF
TRBV9	.	TRBD2	.	CASSVGVGLAVNEQYF
TRBV29-1	TRBJ2-7	TRBD1	few	CSVAQGGASYEQYF
TRBV7-3	TRBJ2-2	.	.	CASSSYSYTGELFF
TRBV28	TRBJ2-4	TRBD1	many	CASSPTGLDKNIQYF
TRBV29-1	TRBJ2-3	.	.	CSVALVQGTDTQYF
TRBV15	TRBJ1-2	.	few	CATSRGTSNYGYTF
TRBV20-1	TRBJ2-5	.	.	CSAGILKYQETQYF
TRBV28	TRBJ2-1	.	.	CASSSRPRGYNEQFF